This T cell receptor (beta chain) was sequenced during a study of blood T cell repertoires in COVID-19. Study overall: Acute and convalescent COVID-19 specimens originated in the United States, Italy and Spain. PBMCs, B-cell-depleted T cells, or T cells provided the cDNA or gDNA that made up the material.

TCRdb's copy holds only in-frame clones and misses some; the assay was immunoSEQ multiplex PCR. In the table there are over 100,000 clones, 70% to 90% of which are singletons. Per the germline V gene, CDR1 is SGHTA and CDR2 is FQGNSA. Trimming shortened V by 5 bases and J by 0 bases, and 2 bases separated the two germline ends. The CDR3 consists of 11 residues. This clonotype was sampled from a human donor in a cohort sampled during active COVID-19. V is TRBV7-2 and J is TRBJ2-7, with unresolved D. Sequencing was done on a sample of peripheral blood. The DNA for the CDR3 is TGTGCCAGCAGCCTCTCCTACGAGCAGTACTTC. Its translation is CASSLSYEQYF.